The next 15 T cell receptor beta chains were all read from a single sample in a study of shared clonotypes between healthy human individuals. Here immunoSEQ multiplex PCR was the method, and the copy in TCRdb shows in-frame clones only, minus some. This table has fewer than 1.6 million clones, 98% appearing once. Sequenced material: naive CD4+ T cells sorted from blood. Subset defined: CD45RA+ positively selected. These receptors were obtained from a man between 25 and 39 years old in good health.

This chain uses TRBV5-8 with TRBJ2-7; 7 bases are a match to TRBD1. The CDR3 consists of 14 residues. From germline, CDR1 is SGHTS and CDR2 YDEGEE. J lost 4 bases, V lost 4 bases, and 8 bases had no gene match. This chain's CDR3 is CASSQGQALYEQYF. The CDR3 bases are TGTGCCAGCAGCCAAGGACAGGCCCTATACGAGCAGTACTTC.

The chain carries TRBV11-3 and TRBJ2-3, with 7 bases lining up with TRBD1. Losses at the gene ends were 2 bases for V and 1 base for J; bases not matched to a gene: 9. The CDR3 spans 17 residues. Germline loops: CDR1 SGHNT, CDR2 YENEEA. CDR3 nucleotide sequence: TGTGCCAGCAGCTTATCAACCACCGGGACAGGCACAGATACGCAGTATTTT. Translating gives CASSLSTTGTGTDTQYF.

This chain connects TRBV4-1 to TRBJ2-5; D is unresolved. The CDR3 has 16 residues. Trimming took 1 base from V and 2 from J, leaving 14 bases between them. CDR1 is MGHRA, CDR2 YSYEKL, per germline. The CDR3 loop reads CASSQVSVGVQETQYF. CDR3 coding DNA: TGCGCCAGCAGCCAAGTATCAGTTGGGGTTCAAGAGACCCAGTACTTC.

This clone has a single count. CDR3 nucleotide sequence: TGTGCCAGCAGTTTACGTCGGACGGAGGGAGAGCAGTACTTC. Its translation is CASSLRRTEGEQYF. The chain has TRBV27 and TRBJ2-7, with D perhaps TRBD2 (6 bases). The CDR3 consists of 14 residues. With 2 bases removed from V and 7 bases from J, the gap between germline ends came to 15 bases. CDR1 and CDR2 from the germline V gene are MNHEY and SMNVEV (reference sequence).

Comments on this clone: This sample also contains other DNA sequences that code for the same CDR3. The chain has TRBV19 and TRBJ1-2, with 7 bases matching TRBD1. CDR1 LNHDA and CDR2 SQIVND come from the germline V gene (reference sequence). The CDR3 runs to 13 residues. J gave up 4 bases and V 4 bases, and 3 bases lay outside the gene matches. CDR3 in amino acids: CASSRQGTYGYTF. CDR3 sequence (DNA): TGTGCCAGTAGTAGACAGGGCACCTATGGCTACACCTTC.

This clone came up once. The CDR3 DNA reads as TGTGCCAGCTCACCACGGTCTGGGGCCCAAGAGACCCAGTACTTC. Its protein product is CASSPRSGAQETQYF. The V gene is TRBV18, the J gene TRBJ2-5, with D possibly TRBD1 on 5 matching bases. The V and J ends lost 1 base and 1 base respectively, with 10 bases between them. Germline CDR1 is KGHSH and CDR2 is LQKENI. The CDR3 length is 15 residues.

The chain recombines TRBV10-3 with TRBJ2-3; the match to TRBD1 covers 9 bases. With V trimmed by 6 bases and J by 4 bases, 5 bases remained unmatched. Looked up from germline, CDR1 is ENHRY and CDR2 is SYGVKD. CDR3 length: 14 residues. The CDR3 DNA reads as TGTGCCATCAGAAAGACAGGGGGTGCAGATACGCAGTATTTT. Its protein is CAIRKTGGADTQYF.

Many counts were recorded for this clone. The genes are TRBV6-6 and TRBJ1-1; D possibly corresponds to TRBD1 (5 bases). The CDR3 runs to 14 residues. The germline gives CDR1 MNHNY, CDR2 SVGAGI (reference sequence). The V and J ends lost 6 bases and 3 bases respectively, with 14 bases between them. Written as DNA, the CDR3 is TGTGCCAGCAGCAAACAGGCCTGGGACACTGAAGCTTTCTTT. This sequence encodes CASSKQAWDTEAFF.

The CDR3 nucleotides are TGTGCCAGCAGTTCTCGGGTGTCGGAAACTGAAGCTTTCTTT. Its protein product is CASSSRVSETEAFF. This chain joins TRBV6-5 and TRBJ1-1; no clear D. The germline gives CDR1 MNHEY, CDR2 SVGAGI. V lost 4 bases and J lost 5, with 14 bases in between. This CDR3 has 14 residues.

The chain joins TRBV11-2 to TRBJ2-6; the D gene is possibly TRBD1 (5 bases). The germline V and J ends were trimmed by 10 bases and 0 bases, with 10 bases remaining between them. The CDR3 has 14 residues. Germline V CDR1 and CDR2: SGHAT, FQNNGV. CDR3 nucleotides: TGTGCCACTTCTAGGGGCTCTGGGGCCAACGTCCTGACTTTC. Protein: CATSRGSGANVLTF. Based on the CDR3 plus reference TRBV11-2 and TRBJ2-6, the full variable domain is EAGVAQSPRYKIIEKRQSVAFWCNPISGHATLYWYQQILGQGPKLLIQFQNNGVVDDSQLPKDRFSAERLKGVDSTLKIQPAKLEDSAVYLCATSRGSGANVLTFGAGSRLTVL.

Points on this clone: A junction end diverges from the germline sequence, so it may reflect a read error. V is TRBV9 and J is TRBJ2-2, with TRBD2 matching over 12 bases. This CDR3 is 16 amino acids long. Germline-derived CDR1 and CDR2 are SGDLS and YYNGEE. The CDR3 DNA reads TGTGCCAGCAGCCCCCGGACTAGCGGGAACGCCGGGGAGCTGTTTTTT. Translated, it gives CASSPRTSGNAGELFF.

The chain employs TRBV19 and TRBJ2-1; 7 bases fit TRBD1. The trim removed 7 bases at V and 0 bases at J, leaving 6 bases unmatched. The germline gives CDR1 LNHDA, CDR2 SQIVND (reference sequence). There are 15 residues in the CDR3. This CDR3 reads CASTATGTSYNEQFF. In DNA form, the CDR3 reads TGTGCCAGTACCGCGACAGGGACCTCCTACAATGAGCAGTTCTTC.

V is TRBV19 and J is TRBJ1-5, with 10 bases fitting TRBD1. V gave up 6 bases and J gave up 2 bases; unmatched junction bases: 13. Germline assignment: CDR1 LNHDA and CDR2 SQIVND (reference sequence). CDR3 size: 18 residues. CDR3 nucleotide sequence: TGTGCCAGTAGACACCCCTGGACCGGGACAGGGGGCAATCAGCCCCAGCATTTT. Amino acids: CASRHPWTGTGGNQPQHF.

This clone was seen once. This chain connects TRBV19 to TRBJ2-2, with 12 positions matching TRBD2. The CDR3 covers 15 residues. The V gene's germline CDR1 is LNHDA and CDR2 SQIVND (reference sequence). The trim removed 7 bases at V and 2 bases at J, leaving 2 bases unmatched. CDR3 DNA sequence: TGTGCCAGTAAGACTAGCGGGAGTAACACCGGGGAGCTGTTTTTT. Translated, it gives CASKTSGSNTGELFF.

The chain employs TRBV5-5 and TRBJ1-1, with 8 nucleotides matching TRBD1. V was pared by 4 bases and J by 3 bases, with 14 bases of the junction left unmatched. Germline V lookup: CDR1 SGHKS, CDR2 YYEKEE (reference sequence). The CDR3 is made up of 17 amino acids. The chain's CDR3 is CASSPTPPGGPDTEAFF. The CDR3 DNA follows: TGTGCCAGCAGCCCCACACCACCAGGGGGCCCCGACACTGAAGCTTTCTTT. Drawing the rest from reference TRBV5-5 and TRBJ1-1, the complete variable domain is DAGVTQSPTHLIKTRGQQVTLRCSPISGHKSVSWYQQVLGQGPQFIFQYYEKEERGRGNFPDRFSARQFPNYSSELNVNALLLGDSALYLCASSPTPPGGPDTEAFFGQGTRLTVV.